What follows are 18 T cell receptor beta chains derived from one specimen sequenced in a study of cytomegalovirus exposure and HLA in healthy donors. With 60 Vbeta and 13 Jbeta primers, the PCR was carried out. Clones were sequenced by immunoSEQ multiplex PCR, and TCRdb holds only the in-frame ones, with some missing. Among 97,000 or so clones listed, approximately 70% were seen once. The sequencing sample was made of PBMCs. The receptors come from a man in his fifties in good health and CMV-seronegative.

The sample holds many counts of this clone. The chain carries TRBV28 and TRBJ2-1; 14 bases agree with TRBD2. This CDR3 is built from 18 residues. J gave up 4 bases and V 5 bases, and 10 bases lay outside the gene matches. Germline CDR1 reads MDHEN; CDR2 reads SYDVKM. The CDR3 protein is CASSEGTSGRGVYNEQFF. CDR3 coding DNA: TGTGCCAGCAGTGAGGGGACTAGCGGGAGAGGGGTTTACAATGAGCAGTTCTTC.

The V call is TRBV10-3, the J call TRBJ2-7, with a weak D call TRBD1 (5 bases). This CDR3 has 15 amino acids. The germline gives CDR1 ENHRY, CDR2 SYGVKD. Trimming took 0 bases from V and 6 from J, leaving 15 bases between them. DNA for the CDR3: TGTGCCATCAGTGAGTCGAATGCCCAAGGGGCCGAGCAGTACTTC. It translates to CAISESNAQGAEQYF.

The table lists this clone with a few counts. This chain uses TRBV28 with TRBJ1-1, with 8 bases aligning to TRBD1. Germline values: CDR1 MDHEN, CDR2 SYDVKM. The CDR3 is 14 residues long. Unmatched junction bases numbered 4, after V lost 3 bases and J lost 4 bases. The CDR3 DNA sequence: TGTGCCAGCAGTTTCCCAGGGGGCCGCACTGAAGCTTTCTTT. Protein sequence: CASSFPGGRTEAFF.

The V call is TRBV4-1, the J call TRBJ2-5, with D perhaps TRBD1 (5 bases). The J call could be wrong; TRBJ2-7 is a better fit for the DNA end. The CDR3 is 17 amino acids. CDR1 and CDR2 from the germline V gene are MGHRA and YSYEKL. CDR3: CASSQVQALSGNYEQYF. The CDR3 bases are TGCGCCAGCAGCCAAGTACAGGCCCTCTCAGGTAACTACGAGCAGTACTTC.

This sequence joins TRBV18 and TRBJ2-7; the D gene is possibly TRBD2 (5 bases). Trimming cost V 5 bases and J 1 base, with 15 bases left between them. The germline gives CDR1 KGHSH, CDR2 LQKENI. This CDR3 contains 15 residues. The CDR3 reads CASSSDRRSSYEQYF. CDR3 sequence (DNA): TGTGCCAGCTCATCGGATAGGAGGAGTTCCTACGAGCAGTACTTC.

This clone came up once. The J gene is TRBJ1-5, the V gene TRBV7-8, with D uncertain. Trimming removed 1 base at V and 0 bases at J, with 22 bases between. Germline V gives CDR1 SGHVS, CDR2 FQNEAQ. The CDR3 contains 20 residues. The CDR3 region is CASSLVPERGSLLSNQPQHF. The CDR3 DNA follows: TGTGCCAGCAGCTTAGTCCCCGAGAGAGGGTCCCTACTTAGCAATCAGCCCCAGCATTTT.

This CDR3 reads CASSPLMTSGSTNEQFF. CDR3 coding DNA: TGTGCCAGCAGCCCGCTCATGACTAGCGGGAGTACGAATGAGCAGTTCTTC. The chain recombines TRBV11-2 with TRBJ2-1, with 12 bases matching TRBD2. With V trimmed by 5 bases and J by 7 bases, 12 bases remained unmatched. CDR1 and CDR2 from the germline V gene are SGHAT and FQNNGV. This CDR3 comprises 17 residues.

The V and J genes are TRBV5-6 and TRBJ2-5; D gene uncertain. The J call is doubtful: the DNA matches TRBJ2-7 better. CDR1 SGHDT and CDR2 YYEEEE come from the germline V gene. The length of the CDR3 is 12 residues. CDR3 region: CASSRGTYEQYF. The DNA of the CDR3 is TGTGCCAGCAGCAGAGGCACCTACGAGCAGTACTTC.

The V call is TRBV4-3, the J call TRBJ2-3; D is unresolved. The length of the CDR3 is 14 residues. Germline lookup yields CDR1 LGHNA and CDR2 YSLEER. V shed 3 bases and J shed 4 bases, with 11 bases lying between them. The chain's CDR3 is CASSQQEWADTQYF. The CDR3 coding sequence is TGCGCCAGCAGCCAGCAGGAATGGGCAGATACGCAGTATTTT.

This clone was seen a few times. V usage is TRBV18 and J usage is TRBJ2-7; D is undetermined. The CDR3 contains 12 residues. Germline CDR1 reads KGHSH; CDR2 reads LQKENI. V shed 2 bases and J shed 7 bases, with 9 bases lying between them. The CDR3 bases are TGTGCCAGCTCACCATCACCCCGGGAGCAGTACTTC. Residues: CASSPSPREQYF.

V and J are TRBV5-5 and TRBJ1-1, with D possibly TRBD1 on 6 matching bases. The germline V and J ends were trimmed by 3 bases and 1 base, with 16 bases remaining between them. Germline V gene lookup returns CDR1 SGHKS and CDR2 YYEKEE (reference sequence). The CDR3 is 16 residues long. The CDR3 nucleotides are TGTGCCAGCAGCTCAGGGGATACCCGGCGGAACACTGAAGCTTTCTTT. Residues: CASSSGDTRRNTEAFF.

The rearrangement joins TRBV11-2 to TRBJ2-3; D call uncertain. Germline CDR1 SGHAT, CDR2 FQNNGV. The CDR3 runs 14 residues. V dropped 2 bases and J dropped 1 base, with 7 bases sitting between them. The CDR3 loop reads CASSLNSRTDTQYF. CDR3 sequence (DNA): TGTGCCAGCAGCTTAAATAGCCGCACAGATACGCAGTATTTT.

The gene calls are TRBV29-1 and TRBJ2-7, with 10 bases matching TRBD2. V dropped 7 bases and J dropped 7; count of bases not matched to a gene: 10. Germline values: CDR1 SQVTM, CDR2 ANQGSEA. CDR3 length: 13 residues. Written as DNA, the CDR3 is TGCAGCGCCTGGAGCGGGAGGGCCGGGGAGCAGTACTTC. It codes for CSAWSGRAGEQYF.

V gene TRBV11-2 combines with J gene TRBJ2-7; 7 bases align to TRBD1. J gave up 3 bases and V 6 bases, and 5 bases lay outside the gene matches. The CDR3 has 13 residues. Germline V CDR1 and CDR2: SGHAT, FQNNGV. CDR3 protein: CASRITGVYEQYF. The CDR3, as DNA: TGTGCCAGCAGGATAACAGGGGTCTACGAGCAGTACTTC. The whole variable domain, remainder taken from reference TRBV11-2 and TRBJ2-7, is EAGVAQSPRYKIIEKRQSVAFWCNPISGHATLYWYQQILGQGPKLLIQFQNNGVVDDSQLPKDRFSAERLKGVDSTLKIQPAKLEDSAVYLCASRITGVYEQYFGPGTRLTVT.

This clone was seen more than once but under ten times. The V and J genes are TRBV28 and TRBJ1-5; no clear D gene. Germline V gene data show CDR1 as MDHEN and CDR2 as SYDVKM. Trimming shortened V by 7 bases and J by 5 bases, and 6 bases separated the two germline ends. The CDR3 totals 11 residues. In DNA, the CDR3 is TGTGCCAGCAAGTCAGATCAGCCCCAGCATTTT. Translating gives CASKSDQPQHF.

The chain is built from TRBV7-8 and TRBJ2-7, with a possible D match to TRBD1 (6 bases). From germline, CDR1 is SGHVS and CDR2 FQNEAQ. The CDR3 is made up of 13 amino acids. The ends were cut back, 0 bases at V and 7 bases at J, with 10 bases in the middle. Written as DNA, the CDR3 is TGTGCCAGCAGCTTAGCGCAAGGGGGAGAGCAGTACTTC. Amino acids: CASSLAQGGEQYF.

In nucleotides, the CDR3 is TGTGCCAGCAGCCAGTCAAGCGGGAGGGGGGGTGAGCAGTTCTTC. This sequence encodes CASSQSSGRGGEQFF. This chain connects TRBV11-2 to TRBJ2-1; 10 positions agree with TRBD2. There are 15 residues in the CDR3. V was pared by 5 bases and J by 9 bases, with 10 bases of the junction left unmatched. Per the germline V gene, CDR1 is SGHAT and CDR2 is FQNNGV.

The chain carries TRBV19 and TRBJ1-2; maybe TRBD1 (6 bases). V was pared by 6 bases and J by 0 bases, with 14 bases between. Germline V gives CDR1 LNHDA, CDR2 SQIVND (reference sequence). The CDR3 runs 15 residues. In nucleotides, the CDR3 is TGTGCCAGTAGCACCGCCAGGGGCTCTAACTATGGCTACACCTTC. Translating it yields CASSTARGSNYGYTF.